Below, 32 T cell receptor beta chains from the same sample are listed, as sequenced in a study of shared clonotypes between healthy human individuals. Repertoires were generated with immunoSEQ multiplex PCR, while TCRdb's copy carries only in-frame clones and drops some. The sample consists of 1.4 million to 1.5 million clones, around 95% of them appearing once. The sequenced material came from naive CD4+ T cells sorted from blood. Indicated subset: CD45RA+ positively selected. The receptors were gathered from a man younger than 45 in good health.

The chain combines TRBV9 with TRBJ2-3, with unresolved D. Per the germline V gene, CDR1 is SGDLS and CDR2 is YYNGEE. Trimming shortened V by 7 bases and J by 1 base, and 10 bases separated the two germline ends. This CDR3 has 13 amino acids. DNA for the CDR3: TGTGCCAGCTCCTCAGTTCGCACAGATACGCAGTATTTT. Its protein is CASSSVRTDTQYF.

CDR3 nucleotides: TGTGCCAGCAGCTTAGGGAGATTTAGCAATCAGCCCCAGCATTTT. Its translation: CASSLGRFSNQPQHF. V is TRBV7-2 and J is TRBJ1-5; D ambiguous. Germline-derived CDR1 and CDR2 are SGHTA and FQGNSA. V lost 1 base, J lost 0 bases, and 7 bases lay in between. The CDR3 covers 15 residues.

J is TRBJ2-3 and V is TRBV5-4, with TRBD1 matching 9 bases. J gave up 6 bases and V 7 bases, and 6 bases lay outside the gene matches. The CDR3 sequence is 13 residues long. Germline CDR1 is SGHNT and CDR2 is YYREEE (reference sequence). CDR3 sequence (DNA): TGTGCCAGCGCCACAGGGGGCTACGATACGCAGTATTTT. It codes for CASATGGYDTQYF.

The chain combines TRBV10-3 with TRBJ2-7, with 8 bases identical to TRBD2. V was clipped by 2 bases and J by 2 bases; unmatched bases: 2. The germline CDR1 and CDR2 sequences are ENHRY and SYGVKD. There are 14 residues in the CDR3. The CDR3 region is CAISEPGGTYEQYF. The DNA for the CDR3 is TGTGCCATCAGTGAGCCGGGAGGGACCTACGAGCAGTACTTC.

A note on this clone: This sample also contains other DNA sequences that code for the same CDR3. V and J are TRBV5-1 and TRBJ2-5; D unresolved. With 2 bases removed from V and 1 base from J, the gap between germline ends came to 9 bases. Germline V gene sequence: CDR1 SGHRS, CDR2 YFSETQ. The CDR3 consists of 14 residues. The CDR3 nucleotides are TGCGCCAGCAGCTTTCTCGGGTCCCAAGAGACCCAGTACTTC. It yields the protein CASSFLGSQETQYF. The variable domain in full, completed from reference TRBV5-1 and TRBJ2-5, reads KAGVTQTPRYLIKTRGQQVTLSCSPISGHRSVSWYQQTPGQGLQFLFEYFSETQRNKGNFPGRFSGRQFSNSRSEMNVSTLELGDSALYLCASSFLGSQETQYFGPGTRLLVL.

The V gene is TRBV19, the J gene TRBJ1-4, with D hard to call. The CDR3 has 15 amino acids. V gave up 3 bases and J gave up 7 bases, with 15 bases separating them. Germline V CDR1 and CDR2: LNHDA, SQIVND (reference sequence). CDR3 sequence reads: CASSILARGGEKLFF. Written as DNA, the CDR3 is TGTGCCAGTAGTATTTTAGCCCGGGGTGGTGAAAAACTGTTTTTT.

This clone appeared once. The rearrangement links TRBV18 to TRBJ2-5; D may be TRBD1 (6 bases). V was clipped by 1 base and J by 3 bases, with 12 bases between them. Germline CDR1 and CDR2: KGHSH and LQKENI. The CDR3 is 15 residues long. This chain's CDR3 is CASSPLPRGKETQYF. The CDR3 bases are TGTGCCAGCTCACCACTACCGAGGGGGAAAGAGACCCAGTACTTC.

CDR3 DNA: TGTGCCAGCTCACTCCAATCGAGAGAGACCCAGTACTTC. It specifies CASSLQSRETQYF. The rearrangement uses TRBV18 and TRBJ2-5, with D unclear. Germline values: CDR1 KGHSH, CDR2 LQKENI. CDR3 length: 13 amino acids. The ends were cut back, 4 bases at V and 4 bases at J, with 10 bases in the middle.

Regarding this clone: The same CDR3 is also encoded by other DNA sequences in this sample. V and J are TRBV5-1 and TRBJ2-1; TRBD2 aligns across 7 bases. Germline V gene sequence: CDR1 SGHRS, CDR2 YFSETQ. With V trimmed by 4 bases and J by 0 bases, 7 bases remained unmatched. The CDR3 has 16 amino acids. CDR3 region: CASSLDGGSSYNEQFF. DNA of the CDR3: TGCGCCAGCAGCCTGGACGGCGGGAGCTCCTACAATGAGCAGTTCTTC.

The J gene is TRBJ2-7, the V gene TRBV5-6; 8 bases are a match to TRBD1. Germline loops: CDR1 SGHDT, CDR2 YYEEEE. The CDR3 loop spans 14 amino acids. Losses at the gene ends were 3 bases for V and 6 bases for J; bases not matched to a gene: 8. In nucleotides, the CDR3 is TGTGCCAGCAGCTACAGGACAGGGCGCTCCGAGCAGTACTTC. This codes for CASSYRTGRSEQYF.

The V gene is TRBV30, the J gene TRBJ2-7; weak D call: TRBD2 (5 bases). Germline loops: CDR1 GTSNPN, CDR2 SVGIG (reference sequence). V lost 1 base and J 3 bases, leaving 7 bases between the germline ends. The CDR3 loop spans 12 amino acids. The CDR3 region is CAWSARDYEQYF. The CDR3 nucleotides read TGTGCCTGGAGTGCCCGGGACTACGAGCAGTACTTC. The full variable domain, rest sourced from reference TRBV30 and TRBJ2-7, is SQTIHQWPATLVQPVGSPLSLECTVEGTSNPNLYWYRQAAGRGLQLLFYSVGIGQISSEVPQNLSASRPQDRQFILSSKKLLLSDSGFYLCAWSARDYEQYFGPGTRLTVT.

This chain connects TRBV6-1 to TRBJ1-3; D is unclear. V was clipped by 6 bases and J by 9 bases, with 15 bases between them. Germline V CDR1 and CDR2: MNHNS, SASEGT. The CDR3 is 13 residues long. The CDR3 loop is CASSVDKSGTIYF. The CDR3 DNA is TGTGCCAGCAGCGTAGACAAGTCCGGCACCATATATTTT.

A single count supports this clone. This chain links TRBV19 with TRBJ2-6, with 7 bases matching TRBD1. This CDR3 is 15 amino acids long. J was trimmed by 4 bases and V by 3 bases; bases with no gene match: 3. Looked up from germline, CDR1 is LNHDA and CDR2 is SQIVND (reference sequence). This CDR3 reads CASSIQGVGANVLTF. The CDR3 nucleotides are TGTGCCAGTAGTATTCAGGGGGTCGGGGCCAACGTCCTGACTTTC.

J is TRBJ1-1 and V is TRBV19, with D tentatively TRBD1 (5 bases). The germline CDR1 and CDR2 sequences are LNHDA and SQIVND (reference sequence). V was trimmed by 0 bases and J by 4 bases, leaving 15 bases between them. The length of the CDR3 is 16 residues. The CDR3 coding sequence is TGTGCCAGTAGTATAGAGCTCGCGGGGCTGGGCACTGAAGCTTTCTTT. It is translated as CASSIELAGLGTEAFF.

In its sample, this clone was seen once. The chain carries TRBV7-6 and TRBJ2-7; TRBD1 is a possible D gene (5 bases). CDR1 is SGHVS and CDR2 is FNYEAQ in the germline V gene. The CDR3 contains 14 residues. With 3 bases removed from V and 2 bases from J, the gap between germline ends came to 11 bases. The CDR3 loop is CASSLGLNTYEQYF. For the CDR3, the DNA is TGTGCCAGCAGCTTGGGGCTAAACACCTACGAGCAGTACTTC. Looking up the rest from reference TRBV7-6 and TRBJ2-7 gives the full variable domain: GAGVSQSPRYKVTKRGQDVALRCDPISGHVSLYWYRQALGQGPEFLTYFNYEAQQDKSGLPNDRFSAERPEGSISTLTIQRTEQRDSAMYRCASSLGLNTYEQYFGPGTRLTVT.

This rearrangement joins TRBV10-3 to TRBJ1-4, with D perhaps TRBD1 (5 bases). Germline CDR1 is ENHRY and CDR2 is SYGVKD. V lost 2 bases, J lost 0 bases, and 10 bases lay in between. This CDR3 region has 16 residues. CDR3 residues: CAISEGTGATNEKLFF. The CDR3 nucleotides read TGTGCCATCAGTGAGGGTACAGGTGCAACTAATGAAAAACTGTTTTTT.

The rearrangement joins TRBV2 to TRBJ2-4; no clear D gene. Germline V CDR1 and CDR2: SNHLY, FYNNEI. The CDR3 covers 15 residues. V lost 3 bases, J lost 2 bases, and 11 bases lay in between. The CDR3 region is CASSDKEIPKNIQYF. The CDR3 nucleotides read TGTGCCAGCAGTGATAAGGAAATCCCCAAAAACATTCAGTACTTC.

This chain links TRBV7-9 with TRBJ2-5; D uncertain. The V gene lost 2 bases and the J gene lost 0 bases, with 7 bases spanning the gap. CDR3 length: 14 amino acids. The germline CDR1 and CDR2 sequences are SEHNR and FQNEAQ (reference sequence). The CDR3 spells CASSLNQNQETQYF. For the CDR3, the DNA is TGTGCCAGCAGCTTAAACCAGAACCAAGAGACCCAGTACTTC. Variable domain in full (rest from reference TRBV7-9 and TRBJ2-5): DTGVSQNPRHKITKRGQNVTFRCDPISEHNRLYWYRQTLGQGPEFLTYFQNEAQLEKSRLLSDRFSAERPKGSFSTLEIQRTEQGDSAMYLCASSLNQNQETQYFGPGTRLLVL.

Notes on this clone: An end of the junction differs from the germline gene, which may be a read error. The V call is TRBV7-7, the J call TRBJ2-7; tentatively, D is TRBD1 (5 bases). The CDR3 length is 14 residues. The germline V gene has CDR1 SSHAT and CDR2 FNYEAQ (reference sequence). The CDR3 loop is CASSLGPQGGEQYF. The CDR3 nucleotides read TGTGCTAGCAGCTTAGGTCCCCAGGGTGGCGAGCAGTACTTC.

The chain uses TRBV2 and TRBJ1-2; weak D call: TRBD1 (5 bases). Germline CDR1 SNHLY, CDR2 FYNNEI. CDR3 length: 11 amino acids. V was clipped by 11 bases and J by 7 bases, with 14 bases between them. CDR3: CAYRRDVGYTF. In DNA form, the CDR3 reads TGTGCCTACAGGAGAGATGTTGGCTACACCTTC.

The chain combines TRBV7-2 with TRBJ2-6, with 7 nucleotides matching TRBD1. The CDR3 length is 16 residues. Germline V gene data show CDR1 as SGHTA and CDR2 as FQGNSA. Unmatched junction bases numbered 6, after V lost 5 bases and J lost 2 bases. Written as DNA, the CDR3 is TGTGCCAGCAGCCCGCGAACAGGGGCTGGGGCCAACGTCCTGACTTTC. This gives the protein CASSPRTGAGANVLTF. The full variable domain, in which reference TRBV7-2 and TRBJ2-6 provide the parts outside the CDR3, is GAGVSQSPSNKVTEKGKDVELRCDPISGHTALYWYRQSLGQGLEFLIYFQGNSAPDKSGLPSDRFSAERTGGSVSTLTIQRTQQEDSAVYLCASSPRTGAGANVLTFGAGSRLTVL.

In its sample, this clone was seen once. The J gene is TRBJ1-5, the V gene TRBV28, with unresolved D. The CDR3 loop spans 14 amino acids. Per germline, CDR1 MDHEN and CDR2 SYDVKM. V lost 7 bases and J 1 base, leaving 11 bases between the germline ends. The CDR3 loop reads CASTSGPSNQPQHF. The CDR3 DNA is TGTGCCAGCACCTCTGGGCCCAGCAATCAGCCCCAGCATTTT. The whole variable domain, remainder taken from reference TRBV28 and TRBJ1-5, is DVKVTQSSRYLVKRTGEKVFLECVQDMDHENMFWYRQDPGLGLRLIYFSYDVKMKEKGDIPEGYSVSREKKERFSLILESASTNQTSMYLCASTSGPSNQPQHFGDGTRLSIL.

The CDR3 loop is CASSEFREFQPQHF. The CDR3 DNA is TGTGCCAGCAGTGAATTCAGGGAATTCCAGCCCCAGCATTTT. This rearrangement joins TRBV2 to TRBJ1-5; the D gene is possibly TRBD1 (5 bases). V was trimmed by 2 bases and J by 7 bases, leaving 12 bases between them. The CDR3 extends over 14 amino acids. Germline lookup yields CDR1 SNHLY and CDR2 FYNNEI.

This chain connects TRBV10-1 to TRBJ1-1; D remains ambiguous. CDR3 length: 16 amino acids. In germline, CDR1 is WNHNN, CDR2 SYGVQD (reference sequence). V shed 0 bases and J shed 1 base, with 12 bases lying between them. The CDR3 reads CASSESRGRANTEAFF. The CDR3 nucleotides are TGCGCCAGCAGTGAGTCGAGAGGGAGAGCGAACACTGAAGCTTTCTTT.

The V and J genes are TRBV5-1 and TRBJ2-7, with 9 bases lining up with TRBD2. Trimming at V came to 0 bases and at J to 3 bases, leaving 4 bases not matched to a gene. Germline V lookup: CDR1 SGHRS, CDR2 YFSETQ. This CDR3 is built from 15 residues. The CDR3 is CASSLASSGSYEQYF. The CDR3 DNA is TGCGCCAGCAGCTTGGCAAGTAGCGGGAGCTACGAGCAGTACTTC.

The chain links TRBV18 to TRBJ2-1, with 8 bases identical to TRBD2. CDR3 length: 14 residues. Germline loops: CDR1 KGHSH, CDR2 LQKENI. Losses at the gene ends were 5 bases for V and 7 bases for J; bases not matched to a gene: 7. CDR3 bases: TGTGCCAGCTCAACTTGGACTAGCCTAAATGAGCAGTTCTTC. This encodes CASSTWTSLNEQFF.

The V gene is TRBV28, the J gene TRBJ1-5; 7 nucleotides align to TRBD1. Trimming took 5 bases from V and 6 from J; bases not matched to a gene: 13. Germline loops: CDR1 MDHEN, CDR2 SYDVKM. This CDR3 contains 16 residues. In nucleotides, the CDR3 is TGTGCCAGCAGTGCCCCGGACAGGTATCAGGGTCAGCCCCAGCATTTT. Translation gives CASSAPDRYQGQPQHF.

The genes are TRBV6-5 and TRBJ1-1; 7 bases map to TRBD1. This CDR3 spans 13 amino acids. Trimming at V came to 2 bases and at J to 8 bases, leaving 5 bases not matched to a gene. Germline CDR1 reads MNHEY; CDR2 reads SVGAGI. CDR3 loop: CASSYQGQDEAFF. DNA for the CDR3: TGTGCCAGCAGTTACCAAGGACAGGACGAAGCTTTCTTT.

The chain joins TRBV11-3 to TRBJ2-3; D gene ambiguous. The CDR3 runs 13 residues. Looked up from germline, CDR1 is SGHNT and CDR2 is YENEEA. Trimming took off 1 base at V and 4 bases at J, with 6 bases between the two ends. As DNA, the CDR3 is TGTGCCAGCAGCTTAGGGGTTGCAGATACGCAGTATTTT. Translating it yields CASSLGVADTQYF.

The chain is built from TRBV7-2 and TRBJ1-5, with D hard to call. Germline V gives CDR1 SGHTA, CDR2 FQGNSA. V was cut by 5 bases and J by 0 bases, with 11 bases left in between. The CDR3 runs to 15 residues. The CDR3 coding sequence is TGTGCCAGCAGCCCTCACTCGAATAGCAATCAGCCCCAGCATTTT. Protein: CASSPHSNSNQPQHF.

This sequence joins TRBV14 and TRBJ2-7; D is possibly TRBD2 (6 bases). This CDR3 contains 15 residues. V lost 5 bases to trimming and J lost 4 bases, with 18 bases between them. Germline-derived CDR1 and CDR2 are SGHDN and FVKESK. The CDR3 spells CASSIRIGSSYEQYF. The DNA of the CDR3 is TGTGCCAGCAGCATACGTATCGGGAGTTCGTACGAGCAGTACTTC. Supplemented by reference TRBV14 and TRBJ2-7, the full variable domain reads EAGVTQFPSHSVIEKGQTVTLRCDPISGHDNLYWYRRVMGKEIKFLLHFVKESKQDESGMPNNRFLAERTGGTYSTLKVQPAELEDSGVYFCASSIRIGSSYEQYFGPGTRLTVT.

This chain uses TRBV18 with TRBJ2-4; D ambiguous. Germline values: CDR1 KGHSH, CDR2 LQKENI. The germline V and J ends were trimmed by 5 bases and 1 base, with 21 bases remaining between them. The CDR3 loop spans 18 amino acids. The CDR3 spells CASSSLFRFDFAKNIQYF. The DNA of the CDR3 is TGTGCCAGCTCATCGTTATTCAGGTTCGATTTTGCCAAAAACATTCAGTACTTC.